This TCR beta chain was captured by sequencing in a study of CD8+ T cells in alopecia areata (dated by TCRdb to 2017 to 2018). For the study in its entirety: The treated patients took part in an open-label pilot trial in which moderate-to-severe alopecia areata was treated with oral tofacitinib at 5 to 10 mg twice daily. Patients received tofacitinib for 6 to 18 months and were then followed off drug for 6 months to check for delayed response and recurrence. For the treated patients, the SALT score, which quantifies what percentage of scalp surface area is affected, served as the measure of disease severity. High-throughput TCRbeta sequencing was used to examine T cell clonal expansion in alopecia areata in both the C3H/HeJ mouse model and human patients. In humans, TCRbeta sequencing was performed on scalp tissue and on sorted CD4+ and CD8+ peripheral blood T cells from healthy controls and from patients with patchy or totalis/universalis alopecia areata. Biopsies were taken from tofacitinib-treated patients at baseline and again at 4 and 24 weeks into treatment, and several of those patients also had a later scalp biopsy. Scalp clonality was compared across normal scalp (n=4), patchy alopecia areata scalp (n=8), and alopecia totalis/universalis scalp (n=8). RNA came from the PAXgene miRNA kit for fixed scalp, the miRNeasy kit for PBMCs, and the RNeasy kit for mouse skin. TCRbeta CDR3 regions were amplified by immunoSEQ multiplex PCR using 35 Vbeta forward and 13 Jbeta reverse primers.

Read against the paper, the sample's time point label means: around 29 days on oral tofacitinib. Taken with the paper, the label for treatment or condition translates to: oral pan-JAK inhibitor, 5-10 mg twice daily. Lesional scalp punch biopsies and peripheral blood were collected from alopecia areata patients. PBMCs were separated by density centrifugation and stained for CD3, CD4 and CD8, after which CD4+ and CD8+ T cells were sorted on a FACSAria. Preparation of the library involved the immunoSEQ multiplex PCR assay. For TCR sequencing, RNA was extracted from every sample and reverse transcribed into cDNA to serve as template. SuperScript III was used for first-strand cDNA synthesis, primed with a 2:1 mix of oligo-dT and random hexamers. A synthetic immune receptor repertoire was used to measure amplification bias, and any remaining bias was corrected computationally. On the authors' methods: After raw reads were preprocessed to remove errors, the CDR3 was defined following IMGT conventions as running from the conserved cysteine to phenylalanine. Clonality was computed as 1 minus the Shannon entropy, with the entropy normalized by log2 of the number of productive unique TCRs. Whether each scalp clone was CD4 or CD8 was inferred by checking scalp TCRbeta sequences against the CD4 and CD8 repertoires from sorted blood. Drawn from immuneACCESS, this table holds only the in-frame rearrangements with V and J called that TCRdb kept. Clones are partly lost; checked studies trace under half to an unresolved V gene and leave the rest unexplained. From that table come the V and J calls and clone size; the DNA was used to work out D and trimming. Within this sample are some 120,000 clones, with roughly 55% of them counted one time only. Roughly 5% of the sample is taken by the ten largest.

The paper's findings and limits, for the study overall: Because the treated cohort was small and had just a single nonresponder, larger studies are needed to establish links between baseline CD8+ expansion and response. Tofacitinib significantly decreased scalp clonality and the number of expanded CD8+ clones among the top 100 scalp clones. During tofacitinib treatment, many expanded lesional clones remained in scalp and blood, and this persistence may partly explain relapse after treatment is stopped. Shared TCR sequences between patients were less evident than in mice, which may be partly attributable to HLA diversity in the patient population. Unlike mouse skin, where gammadelta T cells dominate, normal human skin contains resident alphabeta T cells that get sequenced too, which complicates analysis of the scalp TCR repertoire. Compared with normal scalp, lesional scalp, particularly in alopecia totalis/universalis, had higher clonality and more expanded CD8+ clones, which suggests antigenic drive.

In regard to this clone: Its target antigen remains unknown. Base qualities are not provided; no much larger clone lies one nucleotide away. The same CDR3 is also encoded by other DNA sequences in this sample.

Sequencing was performed on CD4+ T cells sorted from blood, taken at week 4, from a patient treated with tofacitinib. The receptor's source is a human donor with alopecia areata.

The encoded CDR3 is CSVERGSSYNEQFF. The bases read TGCAGCGTTGAGAGGGGGAGCTCCTACAATGAGCAGTTCTTC. The sequence is built from TRBV29-1 and TRBJ2-1; TRBD1 is possibly the D segment (6 matching bases). V is clipped by 3 bases and J by 0 bases, and the sequence between their germline boundaries is 9 bases long. The CDR3 sequence holds 14 residues, the cysteine and phenylalanine included. Kept here is only the CDR3 DNA, which spans 42 bases and is read in frame from base 1. CDR1 and CDR2, per the germline V gene, are SQVTM and ANQGSEA.